This record covers a single T cell receptor beta chain. This sample is drawn from a study of cytotoxic CD8 clonotypes in ibrutinib-treated CLL. The overall study: The taking of response samples occurred after a median about eleven months of treatment, with a range of 6 to 36.

Measured with immunoSEQ multiplex PCR; TCRdb has only the in-frame clones, and not every one. This table holds over 120,000 clones, 80% found once. This CDR3 has 14 residues. Germline V gene data show CDR1 as SNHLY and CDR2 as FYNNEI. Trimming removed 3 bases from V and 5 bases from J, with 11 bases in between. The clonotype was recovered from a human donor with chronic lymphocytic leukemia. The specimen comprised PBMCs, sampled after 36 months of ibrutinib treatment. The J gene is TRBJ1-5, the V gene TRBV2; D remains unclear. As DNA, the CDR3 is TGTGCCAGCAGTGAGCTCGGCTCGTATCAGCCCCAGCATTTT. Residues: CASSELGSYQPQHF.